One and the same sample provided the 21 T cell receptor beta chains below, sequenced in a study of response to subunit inactivated influenza vaccine. TCRdb passed the RT-PCR reads through MiXCR, listing each CDR3 protein once. The sample consists of 500,000 to 700,000 distinct CDR3 sequences, 20% to 25% of them appearing once. These data are also associated with another study on T cells expressing NK-cell markers. That work contributes: Scientists made TCR beta cDNA using 5'RACE template switching with UMIs.

Here the sequenced sample was CD4+ T cells sorted from PBMCs, taken 11 to 12 days after vaccination. Receptors were obtained from a man aged 45-65 years who received an inactivated influenza vaccine.

Details on this clonotype: One end of the junction varies from germline; a read error may be responsible. The chain links TRBV5-1 to TRBJ2-3; possible D gene TRBD1, 6 bases. Germline V gene lookup returns CDR1 SGHRS and CDR2 YFSETQ. The CDR3 length is 16 residues. The CDR3 protein is CASSQPLDRVTGTQYF. CDR3 sequence (DNA): TGCGCCAGCAGCCAACCCCTGGACAGAGTCACAGGTACGCAGTATTTT.

The rearrangement links TRBV30 to TRBJ2-5, with D possibly being TRBD1 (6 bases). The V gene's germline CDR1 is GTSNPN and CDR2 SVGIG (reference sequence). Trimming took off 2 bases at V and 9 bases at J, with 10 bases between the two ends. The CDR3 has 11 residues. CDR3 nucleotide sequence: TGTGCCTGGAGTCCAGGGGTCCCCCAGTACTTC. Protein sequence: CAWSPGVPQYF.

The chain combines TRBV6-2 or TRBV6-3 with TRBJ2-4; unclear D gene. Germline CDR1 MNHEY, CDR2 SVGEGT. V was trimmed by 6 bases and J by 7 bases, leaving 7 bases between them. This CDR3 has 11 residues. This CDR3 is CASSHSNIQYF. Written as DNA, the CDR3 is TGTGCCAGCAGCCACTCCAACATTCAGTACTTC.

This clonotype turned up a few times. The gene calls are TRBV20-1 and TRBJ2-3, with TRBD2 as a possible D gene (5 bases). Trimming cost V 3 bases and J 3 bases, with 16 bases left between them. The CDR3 runs 15 residues. Germline V gene lookup returns CDR1 DFQATT and CDR2 SNEGSKA (reference sequence). The CDR3 spells CSASPPSPLTDTQYF. The CDR3 DNA sequence: TGCAGTGCTAGTCCTCCTAGCCCTCTGACAGATACGCAGTATTTT.

This clonotype was counted only a few times. The chain couples TRBV19 to TRBJ2-3, with 8 bases matching TRBD2. The germline CDR1 and CDR2 sequences are LNHDA and SQIVND (reference sequence). V dropped 5 bases and J dropped 0; count of bases not matched to a gene: 4. The CDR3 loop spans 15 amino acids. CDR3 DNA sequence: TGTGCCAGTAGTGATAAGCGGGGGAGCACAGATACGCAGTATTTT. The encoded protein is CASSDKRGSTDTQYF.

This clonotype was recorded a few times. V and J are TRBV9 and TRBJ2-3, with D uncertain. The V end lost 3 bases, the J end lost 1 base, and 9 bases lay between the germline ends. This CDR3 comprises 14 residues. CDR1 and CDR2 (germline): SGDLS, YYNGEE. CDR3 in DNA: TGTGCCAGCAGCGAGGCACCCCGCACAGATACGCAGTATTTT. It yields the protein CASSEAPRTDTQYF.

At least ten counts were recorded for this clonotype. The V call is TRBV7-6, the J call TRBJ1-1; D not resolved. This CDR3 comprises 13 residues. The V end was cut by 3 bases, the J end by 3 bases, with 8 bases between. Germline CDR1 SGHVS, CDR2 FNYEAQ. CDR3 in amino acids: CASSFSRDTEAFF. The CDR3 DNA reads TGTGCCAGCAGCTTTTCGAGGGACACTGAAGCTTTCTTT.

The chain couples TRBV5-1 to TRBJ2-1, with D possibly TRBD1 on 5 matching bases. V shed 3 bases and J shed 9 bases, with 19 bases lying between them. CDR3 length: 15 amino acids. Germline CDR1 and CDR2: SGHRS and YFSETQ. CDR3 in DNA: TGCGCCAGCAGCTCCATGGGGCACGGGCAGGGTGAGCAGTTCTTC. Its protein is CASSSMGHGQGEQFF.

The CDR3 is CASSPGTGRYFGYNEQFF. As DNA, the CDR3 is TGTGCCAGCAGTCCTGGGACAGGCCGCTACTTCGGATACAATGAGCAGTTCTTC. This chain uses TRBV28 with TRBJ2-1; 8 positions agree with TRBD1. The CDR3 totals 18 residues. J gave up 4 bases and V 5 bases, and 16 bases lay outside the gene matches. In germline, CDR1 is MDHEN, CDR2 SYDVKM.

This clonotype showed up just a few times. The chain recombines TRBV11-2 with TRBJ2-7; the match to TRBD2 covers 10 bases. J lost 3 bases, V lost 5 bases, and 10 bases had no gene match. CDR3 length: 16 amino acids. Per the germline V gene, CDR1 is SGHAT and CDR2 is FQNNGV. Here the CDR3 reads CASSPGRTSGIYEQYF. The DNA for the CDR3 is TGTGCCAGCAGCCCAGGAAGAACTAGCGGGATCTACGAGCAGTACTTC.

V gene TRBV20-1 combines with J gene TRBJ2-7; D ambiguous. CDR1 is DFQATT, CDR2 SNEGSKA, per germline (reference sequence). V was pared by 2 bases and J by 4 bases, with 12 bases between. The CDR3 is 13 amino acids. CDR3: CSARYHGGYEQYF. The CDR3 DNA is TGCAGTGCTAGATACCACGGCGGATACGAGCAGTACTTC.

The chain uses TRBV27 and TRBJ2-7; 8 nucleotides agree with TRBD1. The germline V gene encodes CDR1 MNHEY and CDR2 SMNVEV (reference sequence). CDR3 length: 15 amino acids. V dropped 7 bases and J dropped 5; count of bases not matched to a gene: 13. The CDR3 DNA reads TGTGCCAGCATCAAGTCGACAGGGGTGGGCCACGAGCAGTACTTC. Its translation is CASIKSTGVGHEQYF.

The rearrangement uses TRBV23-1 and TRBJ2-7; 8 nucleotides agree with TRBD1. TRBV23-1 is filed as an ORF, its function uncertain. The CDR3 extends over 14 amino acids. V gave up 7 bases and J gave up 5 bases; unmatched junction bases: 10. The CDR3, as DNA: TGCGCCAGCACTCATAGGACAGGGCTAAACGAGCAGTACTTC. This sequence encodes CASTHRTGLNEQYF.

This clonotype showed up many times. This chain uses TRBV7-9 with TRBJ1-1; 8 nucleotides line up with TRBD1. The germline V gene encodes CDR1 SEHNR and CDR2 FQNEAQ (reference sequence). V shed 5 bases, J shed 5 bases, and the junction held 4 bases outside the gene matches. The CDR3 loop spans 13 amino acids. CDR3: CASSQRQGTEAFF. CDR3 sequence (DNA): TGTGCCAGCAGCCAGAGACAGGGGACTGAAGCTTTCTTT.

This clonotype has just a few counts. The CDR3 protein is CASSRLAGGHSYNEQFF. As DNA, the CDR3 is TGTGCCAGCAGTCGACTAGCGGGAGGCCACTCCTACAATGAGCAGTTCTTC. The chain links TRBV9 to TRBJ2-1; 13 nucleotides align to TRBD2. Germline CDR1 and CDR2: SGDLS and YYNGEE. This CDR3 is built from 17 residues. Germline trimming cut 5 bases from V and 0 bases from J; bases unmatched to any gene: 5.

The rearrangement uses TRBV20-1 and TRBJ2-7; D might be TRBD1 or TRBD2, each matching 6 bases. V was cut by 5 bases and J by 5 bases, with 25 bases left in between. The CDR3 covers 16 residues. The germline V gene has CDR1 DFQATT and CDR2 SNEGSKA (reference sequence). CDR3 amino acids: CSAPPNTGTLRNEQYF. The CDR3, as DNA: TGCAGTGCTCCCCCTAACACAGGGACTCTCAGGAACGAGCAGTACTTC.

This chain uses TRBV28 with TRBJ2-1, with D perhaps matching TRBD1 (5 bases). The CDR3 is made up of 14 amino acids. The germline CDR1 and CDR2 sequences are MDHEN and SYDVKM. Trimming removed 5 bases from V and 4 bases from J, with 12 bases in between. The CDR3 DNA reads TGTGCCAGCAGTAGACAGTCTCTTTACAATGAGCAGTTCTTC. Encoded protein: CASSRQSLYNEQFF.

At least ten counts were recorded for this clonotype. The gene calls are TRBV5-1 and TRBJ1-2; D is unclear. Between the trimmed V and J ends, which lost 0 bases and 0 bases, there was a span of 6 bases. Per germline, CDR1 SGHRS and CDR2 YFSETQ. The CDR3 sequence is 14 residues long. Here the CDR3 DNA reads TGCGCCAGCAGCTTGGGGTCCGCTAACTATGGCTACACCTTC. Translating gives CASSLGSANYGYTF.

This chain joins TRBV10-1 and TRBJ2-7; D ambiguous. With 0 bases removed from V and 2 bases from J, the gap between germline ends came to 8 bases. The CDR3 has 14 residues. Germline-derived CDR1 and CDR2 are WNHNN and SYGVQD (reference sequence). DNA for the CDR3: TGCGCCAGCAGTGAGTCGAAGCAGCCCTACGAGCAGTACTTC. As protein: CASSESKQPYEQYF.

This clonotype has more than one count but fewer than ten. V is TRBV6-5 and J is TRBJ1-2; D unclear. Deletions cut 10 bases from V and 13 bases from J, with 13 bases between. The germline gives CDR1 MNHEY, CDR2 SVGAGI. CDR3 length equals 9 residues. Here the CDR3 DNA reads TGTGCCACCACCGGCCTGTGCACCTTC. This translates into CATTGLCTF.

This clonotype was counted between two and nine times. This chain joins TRBV11-2 and TRBJ2-7, with TRBD1 identical over 7 bases. Germline assignment: CDR1 SGHAT and CDR2 FQNNGV. The J segment lost 2 bases and the V segment lost 6 bases, leaving 7 bases of the junction unmatched. The CDR3 length is 14 residues. The CDR3 loop reads CASRSGTVTYEQYF. Written as DNA, the CDR3 is TGTGCCAGCAGATCCGGGACAGTGACCTACGAGCAGTACTTC.